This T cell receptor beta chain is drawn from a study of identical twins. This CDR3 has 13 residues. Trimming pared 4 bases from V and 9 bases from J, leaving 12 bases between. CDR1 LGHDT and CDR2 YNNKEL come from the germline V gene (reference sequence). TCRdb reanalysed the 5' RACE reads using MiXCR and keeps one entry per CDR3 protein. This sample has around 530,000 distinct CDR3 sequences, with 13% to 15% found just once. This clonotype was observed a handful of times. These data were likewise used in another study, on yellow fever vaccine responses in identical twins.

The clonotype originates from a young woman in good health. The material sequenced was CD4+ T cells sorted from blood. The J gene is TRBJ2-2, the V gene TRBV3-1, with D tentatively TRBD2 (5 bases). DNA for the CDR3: TGTGCCAGCAGCCCCCCCGGGATCAGGGAGCTGTTTTTT. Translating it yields CASSPPGIRELFF.